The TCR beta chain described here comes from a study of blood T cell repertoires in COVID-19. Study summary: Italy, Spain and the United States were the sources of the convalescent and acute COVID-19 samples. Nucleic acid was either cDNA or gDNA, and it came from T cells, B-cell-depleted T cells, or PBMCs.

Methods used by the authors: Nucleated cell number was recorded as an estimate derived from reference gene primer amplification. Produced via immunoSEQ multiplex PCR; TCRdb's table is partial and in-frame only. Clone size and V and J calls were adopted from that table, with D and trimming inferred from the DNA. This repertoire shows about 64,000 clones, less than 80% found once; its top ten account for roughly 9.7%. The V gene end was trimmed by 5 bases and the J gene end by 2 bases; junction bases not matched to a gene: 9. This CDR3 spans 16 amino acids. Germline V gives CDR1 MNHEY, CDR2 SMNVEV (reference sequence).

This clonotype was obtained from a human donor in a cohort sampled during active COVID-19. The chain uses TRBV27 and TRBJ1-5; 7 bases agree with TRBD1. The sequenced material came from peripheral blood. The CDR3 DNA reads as TGTGCCAGCAGTACGATAACAGGGGTGCGCAATCAGCCCCAGCATTTT. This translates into CASSTITGVRNQPQHF.